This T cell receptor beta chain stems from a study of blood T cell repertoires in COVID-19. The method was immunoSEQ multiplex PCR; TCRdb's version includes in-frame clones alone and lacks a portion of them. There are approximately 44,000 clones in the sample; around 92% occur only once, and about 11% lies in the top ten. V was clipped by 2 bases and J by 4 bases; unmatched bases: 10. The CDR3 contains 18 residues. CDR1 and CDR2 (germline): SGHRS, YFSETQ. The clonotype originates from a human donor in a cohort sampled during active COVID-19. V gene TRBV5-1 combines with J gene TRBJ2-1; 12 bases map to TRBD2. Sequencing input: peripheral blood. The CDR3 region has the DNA TGCGCCAGCAGCTTAAACCCTGGACTAGCGGGACTGTACAATGAGCAGTTCTTC. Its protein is CASSLNPGLAGLYNEQFF.